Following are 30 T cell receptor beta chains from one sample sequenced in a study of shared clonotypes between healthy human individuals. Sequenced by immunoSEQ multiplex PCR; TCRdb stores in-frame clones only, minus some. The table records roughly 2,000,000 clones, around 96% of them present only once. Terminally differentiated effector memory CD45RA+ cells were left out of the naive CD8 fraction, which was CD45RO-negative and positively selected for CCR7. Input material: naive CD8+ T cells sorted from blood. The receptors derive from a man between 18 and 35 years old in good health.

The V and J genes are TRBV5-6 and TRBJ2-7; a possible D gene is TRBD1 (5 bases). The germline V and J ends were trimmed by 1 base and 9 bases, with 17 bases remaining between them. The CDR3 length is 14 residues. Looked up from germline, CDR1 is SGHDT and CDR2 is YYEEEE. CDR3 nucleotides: TGTGCCAGCAGCTTGCAGTATAATGGGGCGGTGCAGTACTTC. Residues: CASSLQYNGAVQYF. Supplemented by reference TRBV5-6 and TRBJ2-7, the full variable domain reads DAGVTQSPTHLIKTRGQQVTLRCSPKSGHDTVSWYQQALGQGPQFIFQYYEEEERQRGNFPDRFSGHQFPNYSSELNVNALLLGDSALYLCASSLQYNGAVQYFGPGTRLTVT.

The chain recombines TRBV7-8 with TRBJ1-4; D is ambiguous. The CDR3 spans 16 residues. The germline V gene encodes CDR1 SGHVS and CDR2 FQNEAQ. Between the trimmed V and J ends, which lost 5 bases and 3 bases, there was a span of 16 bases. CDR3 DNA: TGTGCCAGCAGCGGAAGGACGTCTCCCTCTAATGAAAAACTGTTTTTT. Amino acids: CASSGRTSPSNEKLFF.

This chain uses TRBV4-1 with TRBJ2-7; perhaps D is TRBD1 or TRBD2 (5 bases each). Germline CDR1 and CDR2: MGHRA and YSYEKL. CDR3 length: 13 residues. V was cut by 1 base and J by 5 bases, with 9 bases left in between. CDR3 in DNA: TGCGCCAGCAGCCAAGGGGTGGGGGACGAGCAGTACTTC. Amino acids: CASSQGVGDEQYF.

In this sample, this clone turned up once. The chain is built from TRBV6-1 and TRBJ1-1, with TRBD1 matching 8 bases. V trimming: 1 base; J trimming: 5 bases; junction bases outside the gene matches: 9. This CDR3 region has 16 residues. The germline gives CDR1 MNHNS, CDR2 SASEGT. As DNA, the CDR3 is TGTGCCAGCAGTGAAGGAAGAGGACAGGGTCGAACTGAAGCTTTCTTT. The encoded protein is CASSEGRGQGRTEAFF.

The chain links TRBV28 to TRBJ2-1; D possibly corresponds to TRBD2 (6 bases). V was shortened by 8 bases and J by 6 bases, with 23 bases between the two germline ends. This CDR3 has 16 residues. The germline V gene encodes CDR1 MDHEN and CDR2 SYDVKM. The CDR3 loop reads CASSLGVGTEFNEQFF. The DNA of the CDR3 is TGTGCCAGCTCATTAGGGGTGGGGACTGAATTCAATGAGCAGTTCTTC.

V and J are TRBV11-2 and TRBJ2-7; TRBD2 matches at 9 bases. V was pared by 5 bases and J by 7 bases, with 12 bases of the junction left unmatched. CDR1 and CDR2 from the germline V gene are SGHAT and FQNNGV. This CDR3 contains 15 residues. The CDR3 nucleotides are TGTGCCAGCAGCCCTCCGGGACTAGCTATTTGGGAGCAGTACTTC. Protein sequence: CASSPPGLAIWEQYF.

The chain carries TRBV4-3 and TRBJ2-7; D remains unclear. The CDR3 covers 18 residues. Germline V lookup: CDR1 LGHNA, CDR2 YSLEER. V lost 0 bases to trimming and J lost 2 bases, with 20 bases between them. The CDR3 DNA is TGCGCCAGCAGCCAAGAATTTTCGACTTTTGGTTGGCCCTACGAGCAGTACTTC. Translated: CASSQEFSTFGWPYEQYF.

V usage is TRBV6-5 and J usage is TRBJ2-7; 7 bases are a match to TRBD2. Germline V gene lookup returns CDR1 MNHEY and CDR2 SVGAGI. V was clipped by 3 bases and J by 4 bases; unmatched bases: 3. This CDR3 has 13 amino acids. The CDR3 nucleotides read TGTGCCAGCAGTTATGGGGGGGAGTACGAGCAGTACTTC. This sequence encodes CASSYGGEYEQYF.

The CDR3 sequence is CASSLGYEAFF. In DNA form, the CDR3 reads TGTGCCAGCAGCTTAGGTTATGAAGCTTTCTTT. V usage is TRBV5-8 and J usage is TRBJ1-1; no clear D gene. This CDR3 region has 11 residues. Germline assignment: CDR1 SGHTS and CDR2 YDEGEE. V was trimmed by 2 bases and J by 7 bases, leaving 6 bases between them.

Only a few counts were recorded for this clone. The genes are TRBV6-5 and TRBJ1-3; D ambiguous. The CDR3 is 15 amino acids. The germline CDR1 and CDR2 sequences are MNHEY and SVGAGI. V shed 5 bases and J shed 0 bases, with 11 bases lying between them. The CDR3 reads CASSRSGGSGNTIYF. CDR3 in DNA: TGTGCCAGCAGTCGCTCAGGCGGCTCTGGAAACACCATATATTTT.

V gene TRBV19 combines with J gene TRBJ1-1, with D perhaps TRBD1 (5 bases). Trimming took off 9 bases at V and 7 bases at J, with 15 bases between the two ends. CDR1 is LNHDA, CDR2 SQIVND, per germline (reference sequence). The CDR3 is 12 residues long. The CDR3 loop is CASGGVGFEAFF. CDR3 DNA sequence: TGTGCCAGCGGAGGGGTAGGGTTTGAAGCTTTCTTT. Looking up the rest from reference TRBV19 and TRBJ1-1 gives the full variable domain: DGGITQSPKYLFRKEGQNVTLSCEQNLNHDAMYWYRQDPGQGLRLIYYSQIVNDFQKGDIAEGYSVSREKKESFPLTVTSAQKNPTAFYLCASGGVGFEAFFGQGTRLTVV.

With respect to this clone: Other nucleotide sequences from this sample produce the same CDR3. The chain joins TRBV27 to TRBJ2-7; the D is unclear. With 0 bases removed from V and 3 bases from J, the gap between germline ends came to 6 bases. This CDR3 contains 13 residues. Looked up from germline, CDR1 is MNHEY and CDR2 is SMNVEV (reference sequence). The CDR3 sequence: CASSLSHSYEQYF. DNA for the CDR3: TGTGCCAGCAGTTTATCGCATAGCTACGAGCAGTACTTC.

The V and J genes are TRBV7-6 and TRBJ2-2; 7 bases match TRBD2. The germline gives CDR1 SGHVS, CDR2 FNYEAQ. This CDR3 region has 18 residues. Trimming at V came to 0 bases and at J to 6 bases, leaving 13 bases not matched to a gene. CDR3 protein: CASSLARGRGLPAGELFF. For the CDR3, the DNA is TGTGCCAGCAGCTTAGCGCGAGGGAGGGGCCTGCCTGCCGGGGAGCTGTTTTTT.

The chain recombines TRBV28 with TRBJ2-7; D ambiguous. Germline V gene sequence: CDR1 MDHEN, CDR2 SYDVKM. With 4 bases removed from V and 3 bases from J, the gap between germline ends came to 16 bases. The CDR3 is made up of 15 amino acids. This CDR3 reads CASSSPRQAHYEQYF. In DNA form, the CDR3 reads TGTGCCAGCAGTTCCCCTCGGCAGGCCCACTACGAGCAGTACTTC.

CDR3 residues: CASSSGNRETQYF. CDR3 DNA sequence: TGTGCCAGCAGTTCAGGGAATAGGGAGACCCAGTACTTC. The chain joins TRBV27 to TRBJ2-5, with a tentative D call TRBD1 (5 bases). The CDR3 extends over 13 amino acids. V was shortened by 4 bases and J by 5 bases, with 11 bases between the two germline ends. The germline V gene encodes CDR1 MNHEY and CDR2 SMNVEV (reference sequence).

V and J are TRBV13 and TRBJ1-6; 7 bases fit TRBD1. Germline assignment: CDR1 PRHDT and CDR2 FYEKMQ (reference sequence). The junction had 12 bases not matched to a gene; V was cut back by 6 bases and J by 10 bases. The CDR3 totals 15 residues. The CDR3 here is CASSFELTGSSPLHF. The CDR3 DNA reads TGTGCCAGCAGTTTTGAACTGACAGGGAGCTCACCCCTCCACTTT.

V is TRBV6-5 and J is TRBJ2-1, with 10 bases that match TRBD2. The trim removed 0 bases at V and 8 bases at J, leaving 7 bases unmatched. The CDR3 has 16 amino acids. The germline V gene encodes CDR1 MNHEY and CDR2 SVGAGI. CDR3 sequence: CASSYSPAGGTYEQFF. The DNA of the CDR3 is TGTGCCAGCAGTTACTCTCCAGCGGGAGGGACCTATGAGCAGTTCTTC.

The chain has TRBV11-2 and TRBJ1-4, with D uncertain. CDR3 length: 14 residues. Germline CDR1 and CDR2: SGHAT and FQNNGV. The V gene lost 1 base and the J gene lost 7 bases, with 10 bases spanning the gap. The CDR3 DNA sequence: TGTGCCAGCAGCTTAGGAGCGGGTTCTGAAAAACTGTTTTTT. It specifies CASSLGAGSEKLFF.

The CDR3: CSVEREFGPSGELFF. In nucleotides, the CDR3 is TGCAGCGTTGAAAGGGAATTTGGTCCATCGGGGGAGCTGTTTTTT. The J gene is TRBJ2-2, the V gene TRBV29-1; D remains ambiguous. The length of the CDR3 is 15 residues. Germline values: CDR1 SQVTM, CDR2 ANQGSEA. Trimming removed 2 bases from V and 8 bases from J, with 18 bases in between.

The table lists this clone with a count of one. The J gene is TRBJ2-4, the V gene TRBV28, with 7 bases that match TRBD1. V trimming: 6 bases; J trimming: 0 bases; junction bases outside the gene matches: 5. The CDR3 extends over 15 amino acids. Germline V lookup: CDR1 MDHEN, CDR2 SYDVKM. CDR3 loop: CASSRDRLAKNIQYF. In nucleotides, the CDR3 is TGTGCCAGCAGCCGGGACAGATTAGCCAAAAACATTCAGTACTTC.

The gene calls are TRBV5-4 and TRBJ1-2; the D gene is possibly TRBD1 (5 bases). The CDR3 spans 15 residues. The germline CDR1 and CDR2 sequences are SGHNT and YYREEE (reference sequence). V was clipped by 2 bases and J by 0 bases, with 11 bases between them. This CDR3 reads CASSLGTTANYGYTF. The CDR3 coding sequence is TGTGCCAGCAGCTTAGGGACGACAGCTAACTATGGCTACACCTTC. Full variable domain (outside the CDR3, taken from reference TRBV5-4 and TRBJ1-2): ETGVTQSPTHLIKTRGQQVTLRCSSQSGHNTVSWYQQALGQGPQFIFQYYREEENGRGNFPPRFSGLQFPNYSSELNVNALELDDSALYLCASSLGTTANYGYTFGSGTRLTVV.

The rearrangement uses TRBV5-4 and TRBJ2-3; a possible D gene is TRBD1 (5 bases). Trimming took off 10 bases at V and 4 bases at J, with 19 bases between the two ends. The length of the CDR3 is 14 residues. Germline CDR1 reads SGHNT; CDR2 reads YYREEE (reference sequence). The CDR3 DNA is TGTGCCTACAGGACGTGGGGTTCGGCAGATACGCAGTATTTT. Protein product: CAYRTWGSADTQYF.

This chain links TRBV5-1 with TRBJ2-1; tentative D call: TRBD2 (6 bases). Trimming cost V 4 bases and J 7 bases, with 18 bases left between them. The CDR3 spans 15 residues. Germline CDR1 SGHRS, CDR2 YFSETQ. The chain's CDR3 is CASSDPEGLVNEQFF. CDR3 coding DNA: TGCGCCAGCAGCGATCCGGAGGGCCTGGTAAATGAGCAGTTCTTC.

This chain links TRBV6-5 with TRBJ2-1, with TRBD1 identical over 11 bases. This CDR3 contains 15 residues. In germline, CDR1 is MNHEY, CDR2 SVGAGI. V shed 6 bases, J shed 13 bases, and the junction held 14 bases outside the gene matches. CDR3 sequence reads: CASSRGQGGLVEQFF. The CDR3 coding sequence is TGTGCCAGCAGCCGGGGACAGGGGGGATTGGTGGAACAGTTCTTC.

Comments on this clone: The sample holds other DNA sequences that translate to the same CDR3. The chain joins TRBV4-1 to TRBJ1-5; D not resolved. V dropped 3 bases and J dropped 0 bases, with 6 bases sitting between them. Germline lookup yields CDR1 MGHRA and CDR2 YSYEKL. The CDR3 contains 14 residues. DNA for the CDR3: TGCGCCAGCAGCCAGGGGAATAGCAATCAGCCCCAGCATTTT. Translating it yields CASSQGNSNQPQHF.

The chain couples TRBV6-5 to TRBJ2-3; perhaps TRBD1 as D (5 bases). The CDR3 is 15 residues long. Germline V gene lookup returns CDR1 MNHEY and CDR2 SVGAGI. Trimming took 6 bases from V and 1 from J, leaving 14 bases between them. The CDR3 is CASSPDSPRTDTQYF. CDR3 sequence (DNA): TGTGCCAGCAGCCCAGACAGTCCCCGCACAGATACGCAGTATTTT.

CDR3 region: CASSLGGAGAKTQYF. As DNA, the CDR3 is TGTGCCAGCAGTTTAGGGGGGGCAGGCGCGAAGACCCAGTACTTC. V and J are TRBV27 and TRBJ2-5; maybe TRBD2 (7 bases). Trimming left V 2 bases short and J 6 bases short, with 16 bases between. CDR3 length: 15 residues. Germline CDR1 reads MNHEY; CDR2 reads SMNVEV (reference sequence).

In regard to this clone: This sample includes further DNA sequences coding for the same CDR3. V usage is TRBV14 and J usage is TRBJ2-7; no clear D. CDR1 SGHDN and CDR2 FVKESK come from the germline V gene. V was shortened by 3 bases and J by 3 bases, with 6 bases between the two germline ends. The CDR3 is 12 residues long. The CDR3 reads CASSHGSYEQYF. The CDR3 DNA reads TGTGCCAGCAGCCATGGCAGCTACGAGCAGTACTTC.

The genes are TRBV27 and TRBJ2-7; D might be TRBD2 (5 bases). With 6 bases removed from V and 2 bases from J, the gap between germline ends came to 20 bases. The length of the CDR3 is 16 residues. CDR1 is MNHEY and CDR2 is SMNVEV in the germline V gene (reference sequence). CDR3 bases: TGTGCCAGCAGCCCCTCAGCGGCAGCCTCAACCTACGAGCAGTACTTC. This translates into CASSPSAAASTYEQYF.

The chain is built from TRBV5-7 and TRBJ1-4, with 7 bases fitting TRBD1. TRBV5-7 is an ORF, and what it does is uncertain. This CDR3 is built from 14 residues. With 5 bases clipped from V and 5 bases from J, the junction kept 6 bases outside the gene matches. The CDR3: CASSHGTENEKLFF. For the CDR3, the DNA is TGTGCCAGCAGTCACGGGACAGAAAATGAAAAACTGTTTTTT.